This is a list of T cell receptor beta chains from one sample in a study of T cells in Graves' hyperthyroidism and ophthalmopathy. TCRdb reprocessed the multiplex PCR reads via MiXCR and lists one record per CDR3 protein. Of about 520,000 distinct CDR3 sequences listed, less than 25% are singletons. The sample consisted of blood. The receptor set was obtained from a woman aged 25 to 39 with Graves' ophthalmopathy. Each CDR3 is given with its conserved first and last residue. A D gene is named only where the DNA matches it firmly. Only part of the rows carry a size: once, few, many, or a class if the clone is expanded.

d_call	clone_size	v_call	j_call	cdr3_nt	cdr3_aa
.	many	TRBV12-3/TRBV12-4	TRBJ1-3	TGTGCCAGCAGTTATCCAGGTACAGGAAACACCATATATTTT	CASSYPGTGNTIYF
TRBD1	many	TRBV27	TRBJ1-2	TGTGCCAGCAGTTTTGCCCCGGGACAGGAAAATGGCTACACCTTC	CASSFAPGQENGYTF
.	many	TRBV27	TRBJ1-5	TGTGCCAGCAGTTTGCGGGGGGACAATCAGCCCCAGCATTTT	CASSLRGDNQPQHF
.	many	TRBV10-3	TRBJ2-2	TGTGCCACCACCCGGGACGGGAACACCGGGGAGCTGTTTTTT	CATTRDGNTGELFF
TRBD2	many	TRBV6-5	TRBJ2-7	TGTGCCAGCAGTTCCGGCGGGGTCCCGGGGGGTGGCGAGCAGTACTTC	CASSSGGVPGGGEQYF
TRBD1	many	TRBV7-2	TRBJ1-2	TGTGCCAGCAGCCCCAGGGGGGCGGGCTACACCTTC	CASSPRGAGYTF
.	many	TRBV11-2	TRBJ2-5	TGTGCCAGCAGCTCCGAGGGGGTTCTAGCAGTAAAGACCCAGTACTTC	CASSSEGVLAVKTQYF
.	many	TRBV4-2	TRBJ1-1	TGTGCCAGCAGCCAAGCGACAGGAGCTGAAGCTTTCTTT	CASSQATGAEAFF
.	many	TRBV12-3/TRBV12-4	TRBJ1-6	TGTGCCAGCAGTTTAAGTCTACAGGGACATAATTCACCCCTCCACTTT	CASSLSLQGHNSPLHF
TRBD1	.	TRBV10-1	TRBJ2-2	TGCGCCAGCAGTGACTTCGAGGGGGCCACCGGGGAGCTGTTTTTT	CASSDFEGATGELFF
TRBD1	.	TRBV15	TRBJ2-7	TGTGCCACCAGCCACTCATCGACAGGGCTTGAGTACTTC	CATSHSSTGLEYF
.	many	TRBV6-1	TRBJ2-5	TGTGCCAGCAGTGAAGTTTCGGGGGAACAAGAGACCCAGTACTTC	CASSEVSGEQETQYF
.	.	TRBV12-3/TRBV12-4	TRBJ1-5	TGTGCCAGCAGCGAACCGGGACCGCGCTTGGGACCCCAGCATTTT	CASSEPGPRLGPQHF
TRBD1	many	TRBV6-1	TRBJ1-2	TGTGCCAGCAGTCCCGGGACAGGGCCCGGCTACACCTTC	CASSPGTGPGYTF
TRBD1	many	TRBV6-2/TRBV6-3	TRBJ1-5	TGTGCCAGCAGTTTCCAGGGGGGAAGTCAGCCCCAGCATTTT	CASSFQGGSQPQHF
.	many	TRBV7-9	TRBJ1-2	TGTGCCAGCAGCTTGACCGACTATAATGACTATGGCTACACCTTC	CASSLTDYNDYGYTF
.	few	TRBV6-1	TRBJ2-7	TGTGCCAGCAGTGAAGTCGGAAACTCCTACGAGCAGTACTTC	CASSEVGNSYEQYF
.	.	TRBV29-1	TRBJ2-3	TGCAGCGTTGCACTCGAGGTAGATACGCAGTATTTT	CSVALEVDTQYF
TRBD1	few	TRBV11-1	TRBJ1-1	TGTGCCAGCAGCTTAAGGACAGGAAAAGGGAACACTGAAGCTTTCTTT	CASSLRTGKGNTEAFF
TRBD1	many	TRBV6-2/TRBV6-3	TRBJ1-5	TGTGCCAGCAGCCCAAGGTATACCGGGACAGGGGGCTCCGATCAGCCCCAGCATTTT	CASSPRYTGTGGSDQPQHF
.	.	TRBV5-1	TRBJ1-1	TGCGCCAGCAGCTTGGAACAGGGAATCACTGAAGCTTTCTTT	CASSLEQGITEAFF
TRBD1	few	TRBV4-1	TRBJ1-5	TGCGCCAGCAGCCAGGCGGACAGGCGCAATCAGCCCCAGCATTTT	CASSQADRRNQPQHF
.	many	TRBV29-1	TRBJ2-5	TGCAGCGACCAGGACAGACAAGAGACCCAGTACTTC	CSDQDRQETQYF
.	.	TRBV7-9	TRBJ1-2	TGTGCCAGCAGCTTAGCCGAACAGAATGGCTACACCTTC	CASSLAEQNGYTF
.	many	TRBV5-1	TRBJ1-2	TGCGCCAGCAGCCTGGGGGCAGACTATGGCTACACCTTC	CASSLGADYGYTF
.	many	TRBV27	TRBJ2-5	TGTGCCAGCAGTGCCACCCGGATAGCCGGGGAGACCCAGTACTTC	CASSATRIAGETQYF
.	.	TRBV7-2	TRBJ2-7	TGTGCCAGCAGCTTAGGTCCGGGGGCGGACGAGCAGTACTTC	CASSLGPGADEQYF
TRBD1	many	TRBV6-2/TRBV6-3	TRBJ1-5	TGTGCCAGCAGTCCGATCAGGGGGGGCAATCAGCCCCAGCATTTT	CASSPIRGGNQPQHF
.	.	TRBV20-1	TRBJ1-5	TGCAGTGCTTATGGCGGACAAGCCATTCGCAATCAGCCCCAGCATTTT	CSAYGGQAIRNQPQHF
TRBD1	many	TRBV20-1	TRBJ2-7	TGCAGTGCTAACCCCCGGGACAGGGCCCCCTACGAGCAGTACTTC	CSANPRDRAPYEQYF
.	.	TRBV5-1	TRBJ2-7	TGCGCCAGCAGCCTCTCCCTTAGTAACGAGCAGTACTTC	CASSLSLSNEQYF
.	.	TRBV30	TRBJ1-5	TGTGCCTGGAGTGTAGGGGGGGGCAGGGGATATCAGCCCCAGCATTTT	CAWSVGGGRGYQPQHF
TRBD1	.	TRBV15	TRBJ1-2	TGTGCCACCAGCGGAGAATGGGTGGGCAGGGGGCACTATGGCTACACCTTC	CATSGEWVGRGHYGYTF
.	few	TRBV24-1	TRBJ2-2	TGTGCCACCAGTGAAACTACATACACCGGGGAGCTGTTTTTT	CATSETTYTGELFF
.	.	TRBV20-1	TRBJ1-5	TGCAGTGCTAATCCACCTCGCCCGACCAGGGGCAATCAGCCCCAGCATTTT	CSANPPRPTRGNQPQHF
.	.	TRBV5-8	TRBJ2-7	TGTGCCAGCAGCTTGTTTCCTTACGAGCAGTACTTC	CASSLFPYEQYF
TRBD1	.	TRBV18	TRBJ1-1	TGTGCCAGCTCACTACGGACAGGGACCACTGAAGCTTTCTTT	CASSLRTGTTEAFF
.	.	TRBV6-1	TRBJ2-5	TGTGCCAGCAGTGAAGTTGTGTTCCCCCAAGAGACCCAGTACTTC	CASSEVVFPQETQYF
.	many	TRBV27	TRBJ2-7	TGTGCCAGCAGTCTTACAGGGTACTCCTACGAGCAGTACTTC	CASSLTGYSYEQYF
TRBD1	few	TRBV3-1	TRBJ1-3	TGTGCCAGCAGCCCTCCGGACAGGGGGCTTCCCTCTGGAAACACCATATATTTT	CASSPPDRGLPSGNTIYF
.	many	TRBV19	TRBJ1-2	TGTGCCAACCAGGGCTTTAACGAATATGGCTACACCTTC	CANQGFNEYGYTF
TRBD1	many	TRBV7-2	TRBJ2-7	TGTGCCAGCAGCTTCGTGACAGGGGGTTCCAGCTACGAGCAGTACTTC	CASSFVTGGSSYEQYF
.	.	TRBV30	TRBJ2-2	TGTGCCTGGAGTGTAGTTGGCGGGGAGCTGTTTTTT	CAWSVVGGELFF
.	.	TRBV27	TRBJ1-5	TGTGCCAGCAGTTTAGCGTCCCACCTCGTCGGTCAGCCCCAGCATTTT	CASSLASHLVGQPQHF
TRBD1	few	TRBV28	TRBJ1-2	TGTGCCAGCAGCCGCTCATCCGGGACAGGGGCCTATGGCTACACCTTC	CASSRSSGTGAYGYTF
TRBD2	many	TRBV4-2	TRBJ2-5	TGTGCCAGCAGCCAAGCACTAGCGGGGGGGACCCGTCAAGAGACCCAGTACTTC	CASSQALAGGTRQETQYF